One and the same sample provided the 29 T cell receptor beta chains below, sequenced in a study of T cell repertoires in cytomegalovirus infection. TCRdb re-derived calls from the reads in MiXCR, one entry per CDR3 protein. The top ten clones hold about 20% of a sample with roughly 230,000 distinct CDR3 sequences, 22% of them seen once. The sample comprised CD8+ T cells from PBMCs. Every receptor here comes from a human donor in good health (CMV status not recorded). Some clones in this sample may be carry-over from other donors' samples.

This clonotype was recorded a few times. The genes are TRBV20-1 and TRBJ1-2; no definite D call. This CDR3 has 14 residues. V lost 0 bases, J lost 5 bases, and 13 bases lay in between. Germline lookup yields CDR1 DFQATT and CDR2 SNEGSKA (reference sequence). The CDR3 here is CSARDTVWEYGYTF. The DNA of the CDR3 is TGCAGTGCTAGAGATACAGTGTGGGAATATGGCTACACCTTC.

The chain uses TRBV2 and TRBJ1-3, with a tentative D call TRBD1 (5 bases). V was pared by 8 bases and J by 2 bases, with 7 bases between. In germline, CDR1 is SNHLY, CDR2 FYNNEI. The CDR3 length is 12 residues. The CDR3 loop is CASLGAGNTIYF. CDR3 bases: TGTGCCAGCCTGGGGGCTGGAAACACCATATATTTT.

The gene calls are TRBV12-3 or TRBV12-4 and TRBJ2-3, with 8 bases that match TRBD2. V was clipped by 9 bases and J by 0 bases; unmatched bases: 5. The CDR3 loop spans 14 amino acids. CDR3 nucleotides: TGTGCCAGTAGCGGGGTACAGAGCACAGATACGCAGTATTTT. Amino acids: CASSGVQSTDTQYF.

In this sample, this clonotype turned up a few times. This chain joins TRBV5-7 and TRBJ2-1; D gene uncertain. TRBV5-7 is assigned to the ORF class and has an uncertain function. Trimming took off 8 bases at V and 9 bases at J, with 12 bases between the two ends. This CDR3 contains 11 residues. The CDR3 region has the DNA TGTGCCAGTCGAGGTGGGTGTGAGCAGTTCTTC. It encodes CASRGGCEQFF.

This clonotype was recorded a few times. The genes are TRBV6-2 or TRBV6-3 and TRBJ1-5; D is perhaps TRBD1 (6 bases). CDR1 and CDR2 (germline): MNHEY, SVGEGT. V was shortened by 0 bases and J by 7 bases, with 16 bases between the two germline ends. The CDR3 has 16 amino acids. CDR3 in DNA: TGTGCCAGCAGTTACTCGCCCAGGGGCTTCATCCAGCCCCAGCATTTT. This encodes CASSYSPRGFIQPQHF.

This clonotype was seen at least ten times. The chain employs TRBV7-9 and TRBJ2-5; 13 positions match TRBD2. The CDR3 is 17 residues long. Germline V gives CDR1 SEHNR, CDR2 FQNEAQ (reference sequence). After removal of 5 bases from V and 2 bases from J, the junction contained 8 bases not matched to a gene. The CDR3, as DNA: TGTGCCAGCAGCCCGACTAGCGGGGGGATAATTCAAGAGACCCAGTACTTC. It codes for CASSPTSGGIIQETQYF.

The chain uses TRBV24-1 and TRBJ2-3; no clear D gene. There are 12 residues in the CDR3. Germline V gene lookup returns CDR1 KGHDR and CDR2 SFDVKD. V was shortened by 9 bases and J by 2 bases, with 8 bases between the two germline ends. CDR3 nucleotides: TGTGCCACCGGGCAGACCACAGATACGCAGTATTTT. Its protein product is CATGQTTDTQYF.

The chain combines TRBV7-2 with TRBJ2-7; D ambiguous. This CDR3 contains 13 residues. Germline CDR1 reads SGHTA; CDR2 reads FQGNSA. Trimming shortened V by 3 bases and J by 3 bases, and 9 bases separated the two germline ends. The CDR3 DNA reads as TGTGCCAGCAGCTTCTTCTGGGTCTACGAGCAGTACTTC. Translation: CASSFFWVYEQYF.

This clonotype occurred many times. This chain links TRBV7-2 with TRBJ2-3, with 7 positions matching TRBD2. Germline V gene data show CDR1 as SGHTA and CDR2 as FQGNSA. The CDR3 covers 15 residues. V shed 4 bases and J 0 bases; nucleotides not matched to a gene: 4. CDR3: CASSYGTTSTDTQYF. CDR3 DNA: TGTGCCAGCAGCTACGGGACTACAAGCACAGATACGCAGTATTTT.

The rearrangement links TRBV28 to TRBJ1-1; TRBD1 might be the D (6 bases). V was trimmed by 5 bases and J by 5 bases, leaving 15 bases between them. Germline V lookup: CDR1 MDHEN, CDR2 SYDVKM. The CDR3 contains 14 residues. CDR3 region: CASSLEGGWTEAFF. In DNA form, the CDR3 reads TGTGCCAGCAGTCTGGAGGGGGGTTGGACTGAAGCTTTCTTT.

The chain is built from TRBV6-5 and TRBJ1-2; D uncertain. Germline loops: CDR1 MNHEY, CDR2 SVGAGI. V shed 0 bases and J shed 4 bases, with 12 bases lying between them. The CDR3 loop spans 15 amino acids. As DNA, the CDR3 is TGTGCCAGCAGTTACTCGACGTCCGCCCTCTATGGCTACACCTTC. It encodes CASSYSTSALYGYTF.

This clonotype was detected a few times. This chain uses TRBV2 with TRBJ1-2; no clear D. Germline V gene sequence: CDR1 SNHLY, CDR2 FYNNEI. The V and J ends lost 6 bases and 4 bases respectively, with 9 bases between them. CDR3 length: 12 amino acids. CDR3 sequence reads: CASRAGAYGYTF. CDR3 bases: TGTGCCAGCAGGGCGGGAGCCTATGGCTACACCTTC.

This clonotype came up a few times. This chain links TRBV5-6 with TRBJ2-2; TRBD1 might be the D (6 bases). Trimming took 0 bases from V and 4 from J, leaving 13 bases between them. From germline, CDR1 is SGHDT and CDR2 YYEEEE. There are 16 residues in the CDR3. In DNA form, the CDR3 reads TGTGCCAGCAGCTTGGCCCTGACAGGCGGCACCGGGGAGCTGTTTTTT. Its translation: CASSLALTGGTGELFF.

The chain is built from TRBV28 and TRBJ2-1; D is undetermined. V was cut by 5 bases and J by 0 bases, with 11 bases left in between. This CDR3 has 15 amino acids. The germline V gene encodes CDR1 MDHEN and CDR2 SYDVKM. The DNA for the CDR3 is TGTGCCAGCAGTGACGATATGAGCTCCTACAATGAGCAGTTCTTC. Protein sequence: CASSDDMSSYNEQFF. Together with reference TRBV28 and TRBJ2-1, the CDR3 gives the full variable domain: DVKVTQSSRYLVKRTGEKVFLECVQDMDHENMFWYRQDPGLGLRLIYFSYDVKMKEKGDIPEGYSVSREKKERFSLILESASTNQTSMYLCASSDDMSSYNEQFFGPGTRLTVL.

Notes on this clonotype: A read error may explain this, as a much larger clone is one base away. The CDR3 protein is CASSHRAYSNQPRHF. CDR3 coding DNA: TGTGCCAGCAGCCACAGGGCTTATAGCAATCAGCCCCGGCATTTT. This chain uses TRBV7-6 with TRBJ1-5; D is possibly TRBD1 (6 bases). This CDR3 has 15 amino acids. CDR1 is SGHVS and CDR2 is FNYEAQ in the germline V gene.

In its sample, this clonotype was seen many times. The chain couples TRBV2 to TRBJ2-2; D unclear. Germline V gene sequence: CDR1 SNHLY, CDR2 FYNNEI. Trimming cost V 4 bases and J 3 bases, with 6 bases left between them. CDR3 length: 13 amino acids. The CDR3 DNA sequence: TGTGCCAGCAGTGGGGTACACACCGGGGAGCTGTTTTTT. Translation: CASSGVHTGELFF. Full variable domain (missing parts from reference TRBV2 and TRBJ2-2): EPEVTQTPSHQVTQMGQEVILRCVPISNHLYFYWYRQILGQKVEFLVSFYNNEISEKSEIFDDQFSVERPDGSNFTLKIRSTKLEDSAMYFCASSGVHTGELFFGEGSRLTVL.

In DNA, the CDR3 is TGTGCCAGCAGCGTAGCTACTGAGGGAGGTGGGCAGTTCTTC. The encoded protein is CASSVATEGGGQFF. This chain uses TRBV9 with TRBJ2-1; D may be TRBD2 (6 bases). CDR1 SGDLS and CDR2 YYNGEE come from the germline V gene. V was pared by 0 bases and J by 12 bases, with 16 bases between. The CDR3 sequence is 14 residues long.

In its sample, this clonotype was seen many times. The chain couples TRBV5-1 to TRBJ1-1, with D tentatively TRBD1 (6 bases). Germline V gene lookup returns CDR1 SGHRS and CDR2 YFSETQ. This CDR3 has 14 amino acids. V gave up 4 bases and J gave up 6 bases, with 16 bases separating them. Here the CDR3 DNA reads TGCGCCAGCAGCCCTGGACAGCCCGGCGCTGAAGCTTTCTTT. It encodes CASSPGQPGAEAFF.

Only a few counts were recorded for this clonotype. The CDR3 protein is CASSPFLGNEQFF. CDR3 coding DNA: TGCGCCAGCAGCCCATTTTTGGGCAATGAGCAGTTCTTC. The gene calls are TRBV4-1 and TRBJ2-1; D gene ambiguous. From germline, CDR1 is MGHRA and CDR2 YSYEKL. CDR3 size: 13 residues. The V gene lost 4 bases and the J gene lost 6 bases, with 10 bases spanning the gap.

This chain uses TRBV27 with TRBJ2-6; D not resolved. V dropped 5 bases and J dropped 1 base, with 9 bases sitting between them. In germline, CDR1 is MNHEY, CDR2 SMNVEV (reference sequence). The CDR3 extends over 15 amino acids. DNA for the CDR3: TGTGCCAGCAGTCCCCCGGGTTCTGGGGCCAACGTCCTGACTTTC. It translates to CASSPPGSGANVLTF.

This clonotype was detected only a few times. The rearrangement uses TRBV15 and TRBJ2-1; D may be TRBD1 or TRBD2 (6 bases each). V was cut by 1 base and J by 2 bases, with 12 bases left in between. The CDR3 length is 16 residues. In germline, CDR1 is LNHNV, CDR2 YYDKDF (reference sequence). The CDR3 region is CATSRVWGATYNEQFF. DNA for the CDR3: TGTGCCACCAGCAGAGTGTGGGGGGCGACCTACAATGAGCAGTTCTTC.

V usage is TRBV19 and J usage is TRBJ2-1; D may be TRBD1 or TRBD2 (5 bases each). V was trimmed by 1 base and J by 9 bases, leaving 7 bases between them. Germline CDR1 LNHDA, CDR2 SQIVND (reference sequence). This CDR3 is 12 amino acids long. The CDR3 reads CASSIGGTEQFF. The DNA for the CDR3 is TGTGCCAGTAGTATAGGGGGGACTGAGCAGTTCTTC.

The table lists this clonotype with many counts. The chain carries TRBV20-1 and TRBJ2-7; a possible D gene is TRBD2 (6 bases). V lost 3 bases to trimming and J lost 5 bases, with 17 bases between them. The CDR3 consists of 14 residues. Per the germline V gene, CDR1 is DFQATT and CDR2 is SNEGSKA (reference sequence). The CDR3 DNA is TGCAGTGCTAGTGGGACTGAATCGACTCACGAGCAGTACTTC. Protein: CSASGTESTHEQYF.

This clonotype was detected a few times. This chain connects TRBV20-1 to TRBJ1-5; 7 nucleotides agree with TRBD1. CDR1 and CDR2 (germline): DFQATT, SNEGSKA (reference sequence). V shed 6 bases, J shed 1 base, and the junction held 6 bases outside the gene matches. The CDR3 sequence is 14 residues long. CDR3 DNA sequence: TGCAGTGCCCCACAGGGGCTAAGCAATCAGCCCCAGCATTTT. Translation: CSAPQGLSNQPQHF.

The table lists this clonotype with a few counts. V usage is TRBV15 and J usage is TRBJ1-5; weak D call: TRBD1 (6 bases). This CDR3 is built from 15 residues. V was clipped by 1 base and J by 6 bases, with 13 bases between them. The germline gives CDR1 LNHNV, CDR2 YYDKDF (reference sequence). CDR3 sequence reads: CATSRGRGGAQPQHF. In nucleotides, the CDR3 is TGTGCCACCAGCAGAGGACGAGGGGGGGCTCAGCCCCAGCATTTT.

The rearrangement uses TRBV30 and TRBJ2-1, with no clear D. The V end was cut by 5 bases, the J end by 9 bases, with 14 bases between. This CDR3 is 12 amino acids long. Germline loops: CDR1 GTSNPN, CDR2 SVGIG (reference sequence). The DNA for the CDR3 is TGTGCCTGGGCTAGAATTAGTATTGAGCAGTTCTTC. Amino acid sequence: CAWARISIEQFF.

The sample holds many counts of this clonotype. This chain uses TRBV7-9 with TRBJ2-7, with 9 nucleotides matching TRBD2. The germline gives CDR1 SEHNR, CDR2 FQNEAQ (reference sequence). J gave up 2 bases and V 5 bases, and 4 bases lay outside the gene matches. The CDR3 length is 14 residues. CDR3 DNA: TGTGCCAGCAGCCCTCGCGGGGGGGCCTACGAGCAGTACTTC. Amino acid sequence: CASSPRGGAYEQYF.

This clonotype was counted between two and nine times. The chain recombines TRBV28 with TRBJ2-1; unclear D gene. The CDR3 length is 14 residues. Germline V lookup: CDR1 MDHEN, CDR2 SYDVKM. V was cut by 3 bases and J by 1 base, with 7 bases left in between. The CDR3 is CASSFQSSYNEQFF. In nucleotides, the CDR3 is TGTGCCAGCAGTTTTCAGAGTTCCTACAATGAGCAGTTCTTC. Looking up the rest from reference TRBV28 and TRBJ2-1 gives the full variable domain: DVKVTQSSRYLVKRTGEKVFLECVQDMDHENMFWYRQDPGLGLRLIYFSYDVKMKEKGDIPEGYSVSREKKERFSLILESASTNQTSMYLCASSFQSSYNEQFFGPGTRLTVL.

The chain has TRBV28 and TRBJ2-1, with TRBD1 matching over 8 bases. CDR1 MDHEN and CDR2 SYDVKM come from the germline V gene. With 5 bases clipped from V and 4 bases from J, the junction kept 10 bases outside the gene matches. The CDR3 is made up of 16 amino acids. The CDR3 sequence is CASSPPGQAIYNEQFF. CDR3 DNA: TGTGCCAGCAGTCCCCCGGGACAGGCAATTTACAATGAGCAGTTCTTC. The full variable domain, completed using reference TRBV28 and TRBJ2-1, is DVKVTQSSRYLVKRTGEKVFLECVQDMDHENMFWYRQDPGLGLRLIYFSYDVKMKEKGDIPEGYSVSREKKERFSLILESASTNQTSMYLCASSPPGQAIYNEQFFGPGTRLTVL.